This TCR beta chain was found in a study of cytomegalovirus exposure and HLA in healthy donors. Study summary: Earlier work reported 117 million unique TCR beta sequences from about 179 million T cells.

As to this clone: Antigen specificity is unknown.

General study points: Relative to equally common others, HLA-associated TCR beta chains showed greater clonal expansion in a later analysis. In a later analysis, TCR beta V- and J-gene trimming was associated with a missense DCLRE1C variant.

Vbeta (60) and Jbeta (13) primers were used in the PCR. The assay was immunoSEQ multiplex PCR, and TCRdb's table has in-frame clones only and misses some. The repertoire holds 100,000 or so clones, with roughly 15% as singletons. This CDR3 is built from 15 residues. Per germline, CDR1 KGHSH and CDR2 LQKENI. With 1 base removed from V and 6 bases from J, the gap between germline ends came to 12 bases. The gene calls are TRBV18 and TRBJ1-4, with D uncertain. The sample comprised PBMCs. The sequence came from a female donor in good health and CMV-seronegative. The CDR3, as DNA: TGTGCCAGCTCACCACGAAGGGTGGGAGATGAAAAACTGTTTTTT. This encodes CASSPRRVGDEKLFF.